This T cell receptor (beta chain) was found in a study of Ad26.COV2.S vaccination and SARS-CoV-2 variants. Regarding this clone: Its antigen remains unidentified.

General observations from the study: For non-spike TCRs, breadth in vaccine recipients resembled that in placebo recipients. Total T cell responses may have been underestimated by the TCR breadth and depth analyses.

This sample's treatment: around 19 received Ad26.COV2.S at low or high dose, single or two shots; 5 received placebo; per-sample allocation not given. All samples were drawn on day 63, counting from the first vaccine or placebo injection. Only in-frame clones appear in the TCRdb table, and some are missing; sequencing was by immunoSEQ multiplex PCR. This table has 300,000 to 400,000 clones, around 90% appearing once. Germline CDR1 and CDR2: GTSNPN and SVGIG (reference sequence). There are 12 residues in the CDR3. Trimming removed 8 bases from V and 0 bases from J, with 11 bases in between. Sequences were derived from peripheral blood, sampled in a trial of Ad26.COV2.S vaccine versus placebo. The clonotype was recovered from a person aged 18-60 years who received the Ad26.COV2.S COVID-19 vaccine or a placebo. This chain joins TRBV30 and TRBJ2-7; no clear D gene. The DNA of the CDR3 is TGTGCCCTGAAGCAGGACTCCTACGAGCAGTACTTC. Amino acid sequence: CALKQDSYEQYF.